This T cell receptor (beta chain) emerged from a study of blood T cell repertoires in COVID-19. Study-level background: COVID-19 samples from acute and convalescent phases originated in the United States, Italy and Spain. T cells, B-cell-depleted T cells, or PBMCs provided the cDNA or gDNA that served as material.

Original methodology: Amplification with reference gene primers provided the estimates of nucleated cell counts. Assay used: immunoSEQ multiplex PCR; TCRdb lists only in-frame clones, some missing. V, J and clone size are taken as reported in that table, and D and trimming were inferred from the DNA itself. This table has approximately 120,000 clones, 79% appearing once. Germline V gene lookup returns CDR1 SGHVS and CDR2 FQNEAQ. V lost 5 bases, J lost 6 bases, and 11 bases lay in between. The CDR3 runs to 13 residues. The rearrangement links TRBV7-8 to TRBJ2-1; D is unclear. The sequence was collected from a man in his forties with active or convalescent COVID-19. The sample comprised peripheral blood. This CDR3 is CASSPYGPNEQFF. CDR3 coding DNA: TGTGCCAGCAGCCCATATGGGCCCAATGAGCAGTTCTTC.